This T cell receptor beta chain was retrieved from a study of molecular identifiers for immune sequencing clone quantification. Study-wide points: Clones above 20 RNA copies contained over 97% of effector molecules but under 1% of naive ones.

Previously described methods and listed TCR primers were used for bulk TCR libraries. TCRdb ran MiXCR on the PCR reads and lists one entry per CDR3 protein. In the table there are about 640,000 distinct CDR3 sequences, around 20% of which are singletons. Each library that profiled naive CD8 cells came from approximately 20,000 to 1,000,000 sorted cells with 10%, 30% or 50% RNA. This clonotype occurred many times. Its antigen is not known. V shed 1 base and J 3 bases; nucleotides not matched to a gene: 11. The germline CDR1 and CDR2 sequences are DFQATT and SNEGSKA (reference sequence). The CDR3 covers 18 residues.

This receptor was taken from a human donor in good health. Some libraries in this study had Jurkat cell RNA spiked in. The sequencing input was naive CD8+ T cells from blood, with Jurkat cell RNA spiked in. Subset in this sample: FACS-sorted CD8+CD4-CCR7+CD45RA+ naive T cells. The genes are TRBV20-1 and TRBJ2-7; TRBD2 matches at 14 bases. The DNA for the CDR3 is TGCAGTGCTAGAGGCGGGACTAGCGGGAGATGGTTAAGCTACGAGCAGTACTTC. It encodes CSARGGTSGRWLSYEQYF.